Each of the 17 T cell receptor beta chains below was sequenced from the same sample in a study of T cells in Graves' hyperthyroidism and ophthalmopathy. Researchers amplified the TCR beta CDR3 regions from RNA transcripts. TCR CDR3 regions were first amplified by RT-PCR with HTBI primers. Via MiXCR, TCRdb re-called the multiplex PCR reads, giving one row per CDR3 protein. Seen here are around 350,000 distinct CDR3 sequences, about a fifth observed once, and the top ten hold about 3.7%. Sequenced input: blood. The receptors shown here come from a woman aged 18-29 years with Graves' hyperthyroidism.

This clonotype has a count of ten or more. The chain is built from TRBV6-1 and TRBJ1-5, with TRBD1 as a possible D gene (6 bases). V was trimmed by 7 bases and J by 3 bases, leaving 10 bases between them. Germline CDR1 reads MNHNS; CDR2 reads SASEGT. The CDR3 extends over 13 amino acids. The DNA of the CDR3 is TGTGCCAGCAATCGGGGGCCCAATCAGCCCCAGCATTTT. As protein: CASNRGPNQPQHF.

The chain recombines TRBV6-1 with TRBJ1-2; 8 bases match TRBD1. This CDR3 spans 15 amino acids. The V and J ends lost 3 bases and 7 bases, in that order; junction bases with no gene match: 10. Germline V gives CDR1 MNHNS, CDR2 SASEGT. The CDR3 region is CASSDEGTGKSGYTF. The CDR3 DNA sequence: TGTGCCAGCAGTGACGAAGGGACAGGCAAGAGTGGCTACACCTTC.

This clonotype came up many times. The gene calls are TRBV7-9 and TRBJ2-5, with D maybe TRBD1 (6 bases). Germline V lookup: CDR1 SEHNR, CDR2 FQNEAQ (reference sequence). V was cut by 4 bases and J by 5 bases, with 14 bases left in between. The CDR3 totals 14 residues. The CDR3 DNA sequence: TGTGCCAGCAGCTCCACACAGGGATATGAGACCCAGTACTTC. Protein sequence: CASSSTQGYETQYF.

This clonotype occurred many times. The chain employs TRBV28 and TRBJ1-1, with no clear D. The V gene lost 6 bases and the J gene lost 8 bases, with 16 bases spanning the gap. Germline-derived CDR1 and CDR2 are MDHEN and SYDVKM. The CDR3 has 13 residues. This CDR3 is CASRLRRGSEAFF. The CDR3 DNA is TGTGCCAGCAGGCTGCGACGGGGATCGGAAGCTTTCTTT.

This chain uses TRBV13 with TRBJ1-3; D ambiguous. Trimming cost V 7 bases and J 2 bases, with 6 bases left between them. This CDR3 region has 12 residues. Per the germline V gene, CDR1 is PRHDT and CDR2 is FYEKMQ (reference sequence). CDR3 in DNA: TGTGCCAGCAATCTTGCTGGAAACACCATATATTTT. It specifies CASNLAGNTIYF. Full variable domain (missing parts from reference TRBV13 and TRBJ1-3): AAGVIQSPRHLIKEKRETATLKCYPIPRHDTVYWYQQGPGQDPQFLISFYEKMQSDKGSIPDRFSAQQFSDYHSELNMSSLELGDSALYFCASNLAGNTIYFGEGSWLTVV.

In its sample, this clonotype was seen many times. The V gene is TRBV4-1, the J gene TRBJ1-1, with TRBD1 matching over 7 bases. Germline V gene lookup returns CDR1 MGHRA and CDR2 YSYEKL. V trimming: 5 bases; J trimming: 5 bases; junction bases outside the gene matches: 14. The CDR3 spans 16 residues. CDR3 loop: CASSKRTGTEKTEAFF. The CDR3 bases are TGCGCCAGCAGCAAACGAACCGGGACAGAGAAGACTGAAGCTTTCTTT.

The chain employs TRBV2 and TRBJ2-1; TRBD2 agrees at 7 bases. CDR1 is SNHLY, CDR2 FYNNEI, per germline. With V trimmed by 6 bases and J by 6 bases, 11 bases remained unmatched. The CDR3 extends over 15 amino acids. The CDR3 here is CASRARVGGGNEQFF. In DNA form, the CDR3 reads TGTGCCAGCAGGGCTAGAGTGGGGGGGGGCAATGAGCAGTTCTTC.

Ten or more counts support this clonotype. The chain carries TRBV28 and TRBJ1-1; D uncertain. Trimming pared 4 bases from V and 4 bases from J, leaving 10 bases between. The CDR3 runs 13 residues. In germline, CDR1 is MDHEN, CDR2 SYDVKM. CDR3 region: CASSSGGRTEAFF. In nucleotides, the CDR3 is TGTGCCAGCAGTTCAGGTGGACGCACTGAAGCTTTCTTT.

Comments on this clonotype: One end of the junction is discordant with germline, which a read error may explain. J is TRBJ2-7 and V is TRBV4-2; D is undetermined. The CDR3 covers 13 residues. Per the germline V gene, CDR1 is LGHNA and CDR2 is YNFKEQ. CDR3 nucleotide sequence: TGTGCCAGCCGCCAGGTTGGCACATACGAGCAGTACTTC. Protein: CASRQVGTYEQYF.

This clonotype showed up many times. The rearrangement joins TRBV6-1 to TRBJ1-1; TRBD1 is a possible D gene (5 bases). The CDR3 runs 14 residues. Trimming stripped 4 bases from V and 1 base from J, with 10 bases between. Germline assignment: CDR1 MNHNS and CDR2 SASEGT. The DNA of the CDR3 is TGTGCCAGCAGTGTAGGGACGGGGAACACTGAAGCTTTCTTT. Translated: CASSVGTGNTEAFF.

The genes are TRBV4-2 and TRBJ1-5; D unresolved. The CDR3 consists of 14 residues. Germline values: CDR1 LGHNA, CDR2 YNFKEQ. Trimming removed 0 bases from V and 9 bases from J, with 12 bases in between. For the CDR3, the DNA is TGTGCCAGCAGCCAAGATCAGGCCGTTCGGCCCCAGCATTTT. Translated, it gives CASSQDQAVRPQHF.

This clonotype was counted a few times. This sequence joins TRBV3-1 and TRBJ1-1, with a tentative D call TRBD1 (5 bases). The length of the CDR3 is 15 residues. The V gene lost 4 bases and the J gene lost 10 bases, with 22 bases spanning the gap. Germline CDR1 and CDR2: LGHDT and YNNKEL (reference sequence). This CDR3 reads CASSLSQVWRGVAFF. In DNA form, the CDR3 reads TGTGCCAGCAGCCTAAGTCAGGTGTGGAGAGGGGTAGCTTTCTTT.

Of note for this clonotype: A much larger clone is a single base away; this may be a read error. The conserved final phenylalanine or tryptophan is absent from the CDR3, which likely points to a read error. V and J are TRBV30 and TRBJ1-5; TRBD1 matches at 9 bases. The CDR3 totals 15 residues. Trimming took 0 bases from V and 4 from J; bases not matched to a gene: 4. CDR1 is GTSNPN and CDR2 is SVGIG in the germline V gene (reference sequence). The CDR3 is CAWSVQGARNQPQHV. CDR3 DNA: TGTGCCTGGAGTGTACAGGGGGCTCGGAATCAGCCCCAGCATGTT.

There are many counts of this clonotype. V gene TRBV6-5 combines with J gene TRBJ2-7; a possible D gene is TRBD1 (6 bases). The CDR3 is made up of 15 amino acids. Germline V gives CDR1 MNHEY, CDR2 SVGAGI. Trimming left V 3 bases short and J 0 bases short, with 12 bases between. CDR3 protein: CASSYTGPISYEQYF. The CDR3 nucleotides are TGTGCCAGCAGTTATACAGGGCCAATCTCCTACGAGCAGTACTTC.

Only a few counts were recorded for this clonotype. The chain has TRBV28 and TRBJ1-2, with TRBD1 identical over 10 bases. Trimming at V came to 4 bases and at J to 2 bases, leaving 4 bases not matched to a gene. In germline, CDR1 is MDHEN, CDR2 SYDVKM. The CDR3 is made up of 15 amino acids. In DNA, the CDR3 is TGTGCCAGCAGTTCACCGGGACAGGGGAACTATGGCTACACCTTC. This gives the protein CASSSPGQGNYGYTF.

This clonotype came up many times. This chain connects TRBV10-3 to TRBJ1-2; possible D gene TRBD1, 5 bases. This CDR3 has 13 amino acids. Trimming pared 4 bases from V and 6 bases from J, leaving 12 bases between. CDR1 ENHRY and CDR2 SYGVKD come from the germline V gene. The CDR3 is CAISGGFRNGYTF. CDR3 sequence (DNA): TGTGCCATCAGTGGGGGGTTCCGGAATGGCTACACCTTC.

This clonotype was detected ten times or more. The V gene is TRBV27, the J gene TRBJ1-1; D might be TRBD1 (5 bases). The V and J ends lost 2 bases and 7 bases respectively, with 11 bases between them. This CDR3 has 13 amino acids. The germline V gene has CDR1 MNHEY and CDR2 SMNVEV (reference sequence). CDR3 amino acids: CASSLAGDLEAFF. CDR3 nucleotide sequence: TGTGCCAGCAGTTTAGCGGGGGACCTTGAAGCTTTCTTT.